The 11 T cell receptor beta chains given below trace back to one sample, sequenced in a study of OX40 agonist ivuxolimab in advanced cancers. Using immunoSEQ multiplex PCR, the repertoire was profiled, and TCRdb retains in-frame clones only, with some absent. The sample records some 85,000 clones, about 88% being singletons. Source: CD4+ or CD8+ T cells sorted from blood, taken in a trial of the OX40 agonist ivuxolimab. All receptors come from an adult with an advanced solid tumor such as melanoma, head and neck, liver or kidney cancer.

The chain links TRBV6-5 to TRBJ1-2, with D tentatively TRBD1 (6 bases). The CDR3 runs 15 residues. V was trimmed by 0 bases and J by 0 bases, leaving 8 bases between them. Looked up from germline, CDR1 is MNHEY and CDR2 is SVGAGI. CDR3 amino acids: CASSYSRGTNYGYTF. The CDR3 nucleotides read TGTGCCAGCAGTTACTCGAGGGGGACTAACTATGGCTACACCTTC.

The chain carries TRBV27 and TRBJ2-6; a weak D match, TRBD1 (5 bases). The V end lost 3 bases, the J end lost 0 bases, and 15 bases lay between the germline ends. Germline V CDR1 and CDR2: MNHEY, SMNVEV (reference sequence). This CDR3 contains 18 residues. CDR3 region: CASSLSSRASSGANVLTF. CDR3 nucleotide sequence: TGTGCCAGCAGTTTGTCGAGCAGGGCAAGCTCTGGGGCCAACGTCCTGACTTTC.

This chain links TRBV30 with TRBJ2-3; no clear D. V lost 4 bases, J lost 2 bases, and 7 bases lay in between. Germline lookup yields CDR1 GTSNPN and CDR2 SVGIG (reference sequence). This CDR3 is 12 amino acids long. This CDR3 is CAWNPNTDTQYF. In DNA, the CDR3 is TGTGCCTGGAACCCAAACACAGATACGCAGTATTTT.

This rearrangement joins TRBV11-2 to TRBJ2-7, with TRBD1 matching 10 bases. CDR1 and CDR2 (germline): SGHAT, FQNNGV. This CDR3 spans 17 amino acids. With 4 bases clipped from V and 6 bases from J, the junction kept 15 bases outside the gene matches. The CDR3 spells CASSSSLPGQGTGEQYF. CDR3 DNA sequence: TGTGCCAGCAGCTCCTCTTTACCGGGACAGGGGACGGGCGAGCAGTACTTC.

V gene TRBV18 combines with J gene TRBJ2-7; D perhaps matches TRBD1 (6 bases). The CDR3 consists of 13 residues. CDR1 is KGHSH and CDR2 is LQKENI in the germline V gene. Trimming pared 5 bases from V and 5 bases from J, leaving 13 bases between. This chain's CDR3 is CASSKTGPDEQYF. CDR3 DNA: TGTGCCAGCTCAAAGACAGGTCCCGACGAGCAGTACTTC.

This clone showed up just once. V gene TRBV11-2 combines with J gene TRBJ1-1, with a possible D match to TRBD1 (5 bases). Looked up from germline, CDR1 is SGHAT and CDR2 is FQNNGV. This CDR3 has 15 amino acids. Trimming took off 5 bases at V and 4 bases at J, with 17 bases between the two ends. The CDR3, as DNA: TGTGCCAGCAGCCTTTTCCGGGGCTGGGGCACTGAAGCTTTCTTT. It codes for CASSLFRGWGTEAFF.

The CDR3 region has the DNA TGTGCCAGCAGGCCTCGGGCGTCTGAAGCTTTCTTT. This encodes CASRPRASEAFF. The V call is TRBV6-5, the J call TRBJ1-1; D is undetermined. V lost 6 bases and J lost 6, with 11 bases in between. CDR3 length: 12 amino acids. The V gene's germline CDR1 is MNHEY and CDR2 SVGAGI.

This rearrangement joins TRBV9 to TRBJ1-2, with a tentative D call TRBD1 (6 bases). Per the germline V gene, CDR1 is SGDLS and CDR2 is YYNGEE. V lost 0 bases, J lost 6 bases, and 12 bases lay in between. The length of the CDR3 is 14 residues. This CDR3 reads CASSVGPTGHGYTF. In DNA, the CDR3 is TGTGCCAGCAGCGTAGGTCCCACAGGGCATGGCTACACCTTC.

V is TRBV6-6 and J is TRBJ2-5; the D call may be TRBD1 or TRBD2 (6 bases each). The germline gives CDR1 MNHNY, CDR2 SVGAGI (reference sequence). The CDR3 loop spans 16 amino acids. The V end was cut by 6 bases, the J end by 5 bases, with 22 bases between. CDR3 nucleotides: TGTGCCAGCAGCCCTGGGTGGAGGGGGAGTGGGGAGACCCAGTACTTC. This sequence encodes CASSPGWRGSGETQYF.

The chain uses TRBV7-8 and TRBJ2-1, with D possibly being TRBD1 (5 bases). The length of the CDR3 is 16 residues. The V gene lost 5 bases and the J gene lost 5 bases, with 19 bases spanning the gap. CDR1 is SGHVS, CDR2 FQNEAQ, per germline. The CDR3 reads CASSARQTAPNNEQFF. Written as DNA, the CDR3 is TGTGCCAGCAGCGCTCGACAGACCGCCCCTAACAATGAGCAGTTCTTC.

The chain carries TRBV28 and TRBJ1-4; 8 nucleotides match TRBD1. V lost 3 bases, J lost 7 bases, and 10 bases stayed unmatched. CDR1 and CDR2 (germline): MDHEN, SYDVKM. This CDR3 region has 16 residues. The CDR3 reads CASSFSDGQGGEKLFF. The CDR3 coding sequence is TGTGCCAGCAGTTTTTCGGACGGACAGGGAGGTGAAAAACTGTTTTTT.